What follows are 8 T cell receptor beta chains derived from one specimen sequenced in a study of cytomegalovirus exposure and HLA in healthy donors. With 60 Vbeta and 13 Jbeta primers, the PCR was carried out. This table comes from immunoSEQ multiplex PCR, and its TCRdb copy is limited to in-frame clones, with some not included. Among over 150,000 clones listed, about 84% were seen once. The sequenced material came from PBMCs. The receptors originated from a man between 18 and 35 years old in good health and CMV-seronegative.

The chain has TRBV6-1 and TRBJ2-7, with TRBD1 identical over 7 bases. The V gene end was trimmed by 5 bases and the J gene end by 3 bases; junction bases not matched to a gene: 10. The CDR3 is 15 amino acids. Germline V lookup: CDR1 MNHNS, CDR2 SASEGT. The chain's CDR3 is CASSHPTGYGYEQYF. Written as DNA, the CDR3 is TGTGCCAGCAGTCACCCGACAGGGTACGGCTACGAGCAGTACTTC.

The chain combines TRBV10-3 with TRBJ1-3; the D is unclear. The CDR3 has 17 amino acids. Germline V gene sequence: CDR1 ENHRY, CDR2 SYGVKD. With 4 bases removed from V and 0 bases from J, the gap between germline ends came to 16 bases. The DNA for the CDR3 is TGTGCCATCAGTGGCCTCCCACGAGGGAGCTCTGGAAACACCATATATTTT. Translating it yields CAISGLPRGSSGNTIYF.

The chain recombines TRBV6-5 with TRBJ2-1; TRBD1 matches 8 bases. The CDR3 loop spans 14 amino acids. The germline gives CDR1 MNHEY, CDR2 SVGAGI. J lost 7 bases, V lost 8 bases, and 10 bases had no gene match. The CDR3 reads CASLVYRGSNEQFF. The CDR3 nucleotides are TGTGCCAGCCTCGTGTACAGGGGGTCTAATGAGCAGTTCTTC.

This clone was counted once. The V call is TRBV28, the J call TRBJ1-5; 7 bases agree with TRBD1. CDR1 and CDR2 (germline): MDHEN, SYDVKM. The CDR3 contains 14 residues. V was clipped by 7 bases and J by 4 bases; unmatched bases: 7. The chain's CDR3 is CASNLGQINQPQHF. CDR3 DNA sequence: TGTGCCAGCAACCTGGGACAGATAAATCAGCCCCAGCATTTT.

This chain connects TRBV5-5 to TRBJ1-6; D ambiguous. The germline V gene has CDR1 SGHKS and CDR2 YYEKEE (reference sequence). The CDR3 is 16 amino acids. The V end lost 1 base, the J end lost 0 bases, and 8 bases lay between the germline ends. Written as DNA, the CDR3 is TGTGCCAGCAGCTTGAGGCAGGTCTCCTATAATTCACCCCTCCACTTT. Amino acids: CASSLRQVSYNSPLHF.

This clone was detected only once. The chain employs TRBV28 and TRBJ2-7, with D possibly TRBD1 on 5 matching bases. The CDR3 runs 12 residues. V dropped 7 bases and J dropped 2 bases, with 9 bases sitting between them. Germline V gives CDR1 MDHEN, CDR2 SYDVKM. The CDR3 DNA follows: TGTGCCAGCAACGCAGGGCCCTACGAGCAGTACTTC. Translation: CASNAGPYEQYF.

This chain joins TRBV20-1 and TRBJ1-1; D not certain. This CDR3 spans 11 amino acids. Germline CDR1 is DFQATT and CDR2 is SNEGSKA (reference sequence). Trimming stripped 3 bases from V and 6 bases from J, with 8 bases between. This CDR3 reads CSARASPEAFF. The CDR3 nucleotides read TGCAGTGCTAGGGCCTCCCCTGAAGCTTTCTTT.

This clone was picked up one time. The chain employs TRBV13 and TRBJ1-1, with D possibly matching TRBD1 (5 bases). Looked up from germline, CDR1 is PRHDT and CDR2 is FYEKMQ (reference sequence). Trimming cost V 1 base and J 1 base, with 16 bases left between them. CDR3 length: 17 amino acids. CDR3 sequence: CASSLAGSDSANTEAFF. CDR3 coding DNA: TGTGCCAGCAGCTTAGCTGGGTCCGACAGCGCGAACACTGAAGCTTTCTTT. The full variable domain, its missing parts supplied by reference TRBV13 and TRBJ1-1, is AAGVIQSPRHLIKEKRETATLKCYPIPRHDTVYWYQQGPGQDPQFLISFYEKMQSDKGSIPDRFSAQQFSDYHSELNMSSLELGDSALYFCASSLAGSDSANTEAFFGQGTRLTVV.